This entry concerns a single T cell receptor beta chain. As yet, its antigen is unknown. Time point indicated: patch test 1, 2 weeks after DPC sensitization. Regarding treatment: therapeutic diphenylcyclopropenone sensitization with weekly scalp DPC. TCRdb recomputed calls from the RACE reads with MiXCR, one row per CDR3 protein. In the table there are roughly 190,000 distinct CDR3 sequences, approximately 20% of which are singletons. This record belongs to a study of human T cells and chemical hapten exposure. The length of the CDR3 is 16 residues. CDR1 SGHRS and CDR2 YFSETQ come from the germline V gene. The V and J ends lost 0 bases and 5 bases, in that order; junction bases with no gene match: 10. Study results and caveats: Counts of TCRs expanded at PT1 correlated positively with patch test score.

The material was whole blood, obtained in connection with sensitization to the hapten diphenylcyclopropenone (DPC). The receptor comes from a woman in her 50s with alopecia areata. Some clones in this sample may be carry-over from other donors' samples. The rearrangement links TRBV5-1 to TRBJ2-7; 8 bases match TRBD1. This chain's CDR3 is CASSLAVGQGADEQYF. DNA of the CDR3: TGCGCCAGCAGCTTGGCGGTTGGGCAGGGGGCAGACGAGCAGTACTTC.